Following are 28 T cell receptor beta chains from one sample sequenced in a study of T cell responses to AZD1222 COVID-19 vaccine. The method was immunoSEQ multiplex PCR; TCRdb's version includes in-frame clones alone and lacks a portion of them. The repertoire includes fewer than 120,000 clones, about four fifths of them detected once, and around 4.6% sits in the top ten. The specimen comprised peripheral blood, sampled on day 0 of AZD1222 vaccination. The receptors derive from an adult in good health.

The chain joins TRBV28 to TRBJ1-6; D gene unclear. The CDR3 covers 12 residues. The germline V and J ends were trimmed by 10 bases and 10 bases, with 14 bases remaining between them. In germline, CDR1 is MDHEN, CDR2 SYDVKM. The CDR3 here is CATKDFGSPLHF. The DNA of the CDR3 is TGTGCCACCAAGGATTTTGGGTCACCCCTCCACTTT.

This clone was recorded a few times. The chain joins TRBV7-2 to TRBJ2-7; no firm D call. CDR3 size: 13 residues. V gave up 6 bases and J gave up 3 bases, with 12 bases separating them. Germline loops: CDR1 SGHTA, CDR2 FQGNSA. The CDR3 loop is CASSPNSNYEQYF. The CDR3 DNA follows: TGTGCCAGCAGTCCCAATTCGAACTACGAGCAGTACTTC.

V and J are TRBV11-2 and TRBJ1-3; D might be TRBD1 (6 bases). From germline, CDR1 is SGHAT and CDR2 FQNNGV. This CDR3 comprises 16 residues. V was clipped by 4 bases and J by 0 bases, with 13 bases between them. The CDR3 protein is CASSYGQRVSGNTIYF. The CDR3 DNA follows: TGTGCCAGCAGCTACGGACAGAGAGTCTCTGGAAACACCATATATTTT.

This rearrangement joins TRBV14 to TRBJ2-3, with 9 nucleotides matching TRBD2. The germline gives CDR1 SGHDN, CDR2 FVKESK. The CDR3 loop spans 16 amino acids. Unmatched junction bases numbered 8, after V lost 4 bases and J lost 3 bases. The CDR3: CASSRIAGAGTDTQYF. The CDR3 DNA reads TGTGCCAGCAGCCGGATAGCGGGAGCTGGGACAGATACGCAGTATTTT.

The V and J genes are TRBV7-3 and TRBJ2-5, with TRBD2 matching 7 bases. Trimming at V came to 6 bases and at J to 2 bases, leaving 6 bases not matched to a gene. Germline V gene sequence: CDR1 SGHTA, CDR2 FQGTGA. This CDR3 contains 14 residues. CDR3 nucleotide sequence: TGTGCCAGCAGGGCCCCGGGACTACAAGAGACCCAGTACTTC. This gives the protein CASRAPGLQETQYF.

The V call is TRBV24-1, the J call TRBJ1-2, with 11 bases fitting TRBD1. The CDR3 spans 18 residues. Germline V gives CDR1 KGHDR, CDR2 SFDVKD. With V trimmed by 1 base and J by 8 bases, 14 bases remained unmatched. The CDR3 sequence is CATSDLSGTGGTYGGYTF. The CDR3 nucleotides read TGTGCCACCAGTGATTTAAGTGGGACAGGGGGAACCTATGGAGGCTACACCTTC.

V gene TRBV6-1 combines with J gene TRBJ1-2, with D maybe TRBD1 (5 bases). The germline V gene has CDR1 MNHNS and CDR2 SASEGT. The length of the CDR3 is 13 residues. V was cut by 3 bases and J by 5 bases, with 10 bases left in between. The CDR3: CASSEGLDYGYTF. The CDR3 DNA is TGTGCCAGCAGTGAGGGACTAGATTATGGCTACACCTTC.

The genes are TRBV6-4 and TRBJ1-2; D is unclear. Trimming shortened V by 6 bases and J by 3 bases, and 11 bases separated the two germline ends. The CDR3 contains 13 residues. Germline loops: CDR1 MRHNA, CDR2 SNTAGT. The CDR3 DNA is TGTGCCAGCAGGAGGACGGGTTACTATGGCTACACCTTC. Translation gives CASRRTGYYGYTF.

The rearrangement links TRBV21-1 to TRBJ2-2; the listed D gene, TRBD1, was not tested against the DNA. TRBV21-1 is a listed pseudogene. The CDR3 extends over 14 amino acids. The CDR3 loop is CASSSPGCLRELFF. The CDR3 bases are TGTGCCAGCAGCAGCCCAGGATGCCTCAGGGAGCTGTTTTTT.

The chain is built from TRBV30 and TRBJ1-4; D remains ambiguous. Germline CDR1 GTSNPN, CDR2 SVGIG (reference sequence). Trimming stripped 2 bases from V and 1 base from J, with 17 bases between. The CDR3 sequence is 17 residues long. The CDR3: CAWSRLGLSKTNEKLFF. The CDR3 DNA follows: TGTGCCTGGAGTCGCTTGGGGTTAAGTAAAACTAATGAAAAACTGTTTTTT.

The V and J genes are TRBV7-6 and TRBJ2-5; possible D gene TRBD2, 6 bases. Germline V lookup: CDR1 SGHVS, CDR2 FNYEAQ. V gave up 1 base and J gave up 4 bases, with 16 bases separating them. This CDR3 has 16 amino acids. CDR3 region: CASSLVSFLGGETQYF. For the CDR3, the DNA is TGTGCCAGCAGCTTAGTTTCCTTTTTGGGGGGAGAGACCCAGTACTTC. The full variable domain, with the rest looked up from reference TRBV7-6 and TRBJ2-5, is GAGVSQSPRYKVTKRGQDVALRCDPISGHVSLYWYRQALGQGPEFLTYFNYEAQQDKSGLPNDRFSAERPEGSISTLTIQRTEQRDSAMYRCASSLVSFLGGETQYFGPGTRLLVL.

This clone was detected once. J is TRBJ1-2 and V is TRBV7-9; D not resolved. CDR3 length: 16 amino acids. CDR1 and CDR2 from the germline V gene are SEHNR and FQNEAQ (reference sequence). V lost 0 bases, J lost 4 bases, and 15 bases lay in between. The CDR3 is CASSLAGSQVSYGYTF. DNA for the CDR3: TGTGCCAGCAGCTTAGCGGGCAGCCAGGTTAGCTATGGCTACACCTTC. The complete variable domain, with remaining parts taken from reference TRBV7-9 and TRBJ1-2, reads DTGVSQNPRHKITKRGQNVTFRCDPISEHNRLYWYRQTLGQGPEFLTYFQNEAQLEKSRLLSDRFSAERPKGSFSTLEIQRTEQGDSAMYLCASSLAGSQVSYGYTFGSGTRLTVV.

Written as DNA, the CDR3 is TGTGCCAGCAGCTTAGCGTTGGGCAATCAGCCCCAGCATTTT. Its translation is CASSLALGNQPQHF. The V call is TRBV7-8, the J call TRBJ1-5; D is undetermined. V was shortened by 0 bases and J by 2 bases, with 5 bases between the two germline ends. Germline CDR1 and CDR2: SGHVS and FQNEAQ. The CDR3 consists of 14 residues. Variable domain in full (rest from reference TRBV7-8 and TRBJ1-5): GAGVSQSPRYKVAKRGQDVALRCDPISGHVSLFWYQQALGQGPEFLTYFQNEAQLDKSGLPSDRFFAERPEGSVSTLKIQRTQQEDSAVYLCASSLALGNQPQHFGDGTRLSIL.

V gene TRBV20-1 combines with J gene TRBJ2-7; 11 bases match TRBD2. V lost 3 bases and J lost 7; bases outside the gene matches: 17. The length of the CDR3 is 17 residues. Germline V gene sequence: CDR1 DFQATT, CDR2 SNEGSKA (reference sequence). CDR3 in DNA: TGCAGTGCTAGTTCAGGGATCCGGACTAGCGGGCTTTGGGAGCAGTACTTC. It yields the protein CSASSGIRTSGLWEQYF.

CDR3 residues: CASSLGDRGGETQYF. CDR3 DNA: TGTGCCAGCAGCTTAGGGGACAGGGGTGGAGAGACCCAGTACTTC. The genes are TRBV7-8 and TRBJ2-5; TRBD1 agrees at 10 bases. The CDR3 sequence is 15 residues long. Germline assignment: CDR1 SGHVS and CDR2 FQNEAQ. V was pared by 1 base and J by 4 bases, with 3 bases of the junction left unmatched.

V and J are TRBV28 and TRBJ2-3; D is perhaps TRBD2 (6 bases). Trimming stripped 7 bases from V and 3 bases from J, with 14 bases between. The CDR3 loop spans 14 amino acids. The V gene's germline CDR1 is MDHEN and CDR2 SYDVKM. CDR3 loop: CASNPLLATDTQYF. The CDR3, as DNA: TGTGCCAGCAATCCCTTACTAGCAACAGATACGCAGTATTTT.

The chain is built from TRBV19 and TRBJ2-3; D may be TRBD2 (5 bases). V was trimmed by 3 bases and J by 10 bases, leaving 11 bases between them. The CDR3 runs to 12 residues. In germline, CDR1 is LNHDA, CDR2 SQIVND (reference sequence). DNA for the CDR3: TGTGCCAGTAGTATTGAAGGGAGATCGCAGTATTTT. Translation gives CASSIEGRSQYF. Supplemented by reference TRBV19 and TRBJ2-3, the full variable domain reads DGGITQSPKYLFRKEGQNVTLSCEQNLNHDAMYWYRQDPGQGLRLIYYSQIVNDFQKGDIAEGYSVSREKKESFPLTVTSAQKNPTAFYLCASSIEGRSQYFGPGTRLTVL.

The genes are TRBV6-2 or TRBV6-3 and TRBJ2-2; the D gene is possibly TRBD1 (6 bases). V lost 6 bases and J lost 5, with 13 bases in between. The V gene's germline CDR1 is MNHEY and CDR2 SVGEGT. The length of the CDR3 is 14 residues. The CDR3: CASSLDSDTGELFF. The CDR3 DNA sequence: TGTGCCAGCAGCCTGGACAGTGATACCGGGGAGCTGTTTTTT.

The chain's CDR3 is CASSLTERGLWETQYF. In DNA form, the CDR3 reads TGTGCCAGCAGCTTAACCGAGCGGGGGTTATGGGAGACCCAGTACTTC. The chain carries TRBV7-9 and TRBJ2-5; TRBD2 matches 8 bases. The CDR3 has 16 amino acids. CDR1 and CDR2 (germline): SEHNR, FQNEAQ (reference sequence). V lost 2 bases and J lost 5; bases outside the gene matches: 10.

The J gene is TRBJ2-7, the V gene TRBV12-3 or TRBV12-4; D remains ambiguous. The CDR3 sequence is 12 residues long. Trimming stripped 3 bases from V and 1 base from J, with 4 bases between. CDR3 protein: CASSLGSYEQYF. The CDR3, as DNA: TGTGCCAGCAGTTTGGGTTCCTACGAGCAGTACTTC.

As DNA, the CDR3 is TGTGCCAGCAGTGAGGGGTGGAGCTCTGGGGCCAACGTCCTGACTTTC. Protein: CASSEGWSSGANVLTF. This sequence joins TRBV2 and TRBJ2-6, with no clear D. Germline CDR1 and CDR2: SNHLY and FYNNEI. V lost 3 bases, J lost 0 bases, and 9 bases lay in between. This CDR3 comprises 16 residues.

This clone occurred once. This chain uses TRBV19 with TRBJ1-2; D is possibly TRBD1 (5 bases). The V and J ends lost 6 bases and 2 bases respectively, with 10 bases between them. This CDR3 region has 13 residues. Germline values: CDR1 LNHDA, CDR2 SQIVND (reference sequence). CDR3 sequence reads: CASRGRGNYGYTF. Here the CDR3 DNA reads TGTGCCAGTAGGGGGAGGGGCAACTATGGCTACACCTTC.

V usage is TRBV20-1 and J usage is TRBJ1-5; tentatively, D is TRBD1 (6 bases). V lost 3 bases to trimming and J lost 4 bases, with 13 bases between them. The length of the CDR3 is 14 residues. Per the germline V gene, CDR1 is DFQATT and CDR2 is SNEGSKA (reference sequence). CDR3 bases: TGCAGTGCTAGTGCCGGGACACCGAATCAGCCCCAGCATTTT. Protein product: CSASAGTPNQPQHF.

This clone was observed a single time. The chain employs TRBV28 and TRBJ1-2; D is possibly TRBD1 (5 bases). CDR1 is MDHEN and CDR2 is SYDVKM in the germline V gene. This CDR3 contains 14 residues. V lost 1 base and J 8 bases, leaving 14 bases between the germline ends. The CDR3 sequence is CASSLSREVYGYTF. The DNA of the CDR3 is TGTGCCAGCAGTTTATCCAGGGAGGTGTACGGCTACACCTTC.

V is TRBV7-8 and J is TRBJ2-6, with D possibly matching TRBD1 (6 bases). The CDR3 sequence is 19 residues long. V was cut by 4 bases and J by 0 bases, with 19 bases left in between. Per germline, CDR1 SGHVS and CDR2 FQNEAQ. The CDR3, as DNA: TGTGCCAGCAGCTCCCGGACAGTTTCAAGCACCTCTGGGGCCAACGTCCTGACTTTC. Protein: CASSSRTVSSTSGANVLTF.

This clone was observed once. The chain has TRBV11-2 and TRBJ1-1, with D possibly being TRBD1 (6 bases). V lost 10 bases to trimming and J lost 6 bases, with 24 bases between them. This CDR3 is built from 15 residues. CDR1 and CDR2 (germline): SGHAT, FQNNGV. The CDR3 DNA follows: TGTGCCACCCAATTCGGCAGGGGTCAATTCGCTGAAGCTTTCTTT. Amino acids: CATQFGRGQFAEAFF.

The chain uses TRBV7-6 and TRBJ1-1, with TRBD1 as a possible D gene (5 bases). Trimming left V 10 bases short and J 3 bases short, with 24 bases between. CDR1 is SGHVS, CDR2 FNYEAQ, per germline. This CDR3 spans 16 amino acids. This CDR3 reads CATLRGDGGVDTEAFF. CDR3 coding DNA: TGTGCCACCCTGAGGGGCGACGGTGGGGTTGACACTGAAGCTTTCTTT.

The V call is TRBV5-4, the J call TRBJ1-2; 7 bases map to TRBD1. The CDR3 length is 14 residues. Germline assignment: CDR1 SGHNT and CDR2 YYREEE (reference sequence). Trimming cost V 4 bases and J 2 bases; bases outside gene matches: 5. CDR3 sequence: CASSRDRANYGYTF. CDR3 DNA: TGTGCCAGCAGCCGCGACAGGGCGAACTATGGCTACACCTTC.